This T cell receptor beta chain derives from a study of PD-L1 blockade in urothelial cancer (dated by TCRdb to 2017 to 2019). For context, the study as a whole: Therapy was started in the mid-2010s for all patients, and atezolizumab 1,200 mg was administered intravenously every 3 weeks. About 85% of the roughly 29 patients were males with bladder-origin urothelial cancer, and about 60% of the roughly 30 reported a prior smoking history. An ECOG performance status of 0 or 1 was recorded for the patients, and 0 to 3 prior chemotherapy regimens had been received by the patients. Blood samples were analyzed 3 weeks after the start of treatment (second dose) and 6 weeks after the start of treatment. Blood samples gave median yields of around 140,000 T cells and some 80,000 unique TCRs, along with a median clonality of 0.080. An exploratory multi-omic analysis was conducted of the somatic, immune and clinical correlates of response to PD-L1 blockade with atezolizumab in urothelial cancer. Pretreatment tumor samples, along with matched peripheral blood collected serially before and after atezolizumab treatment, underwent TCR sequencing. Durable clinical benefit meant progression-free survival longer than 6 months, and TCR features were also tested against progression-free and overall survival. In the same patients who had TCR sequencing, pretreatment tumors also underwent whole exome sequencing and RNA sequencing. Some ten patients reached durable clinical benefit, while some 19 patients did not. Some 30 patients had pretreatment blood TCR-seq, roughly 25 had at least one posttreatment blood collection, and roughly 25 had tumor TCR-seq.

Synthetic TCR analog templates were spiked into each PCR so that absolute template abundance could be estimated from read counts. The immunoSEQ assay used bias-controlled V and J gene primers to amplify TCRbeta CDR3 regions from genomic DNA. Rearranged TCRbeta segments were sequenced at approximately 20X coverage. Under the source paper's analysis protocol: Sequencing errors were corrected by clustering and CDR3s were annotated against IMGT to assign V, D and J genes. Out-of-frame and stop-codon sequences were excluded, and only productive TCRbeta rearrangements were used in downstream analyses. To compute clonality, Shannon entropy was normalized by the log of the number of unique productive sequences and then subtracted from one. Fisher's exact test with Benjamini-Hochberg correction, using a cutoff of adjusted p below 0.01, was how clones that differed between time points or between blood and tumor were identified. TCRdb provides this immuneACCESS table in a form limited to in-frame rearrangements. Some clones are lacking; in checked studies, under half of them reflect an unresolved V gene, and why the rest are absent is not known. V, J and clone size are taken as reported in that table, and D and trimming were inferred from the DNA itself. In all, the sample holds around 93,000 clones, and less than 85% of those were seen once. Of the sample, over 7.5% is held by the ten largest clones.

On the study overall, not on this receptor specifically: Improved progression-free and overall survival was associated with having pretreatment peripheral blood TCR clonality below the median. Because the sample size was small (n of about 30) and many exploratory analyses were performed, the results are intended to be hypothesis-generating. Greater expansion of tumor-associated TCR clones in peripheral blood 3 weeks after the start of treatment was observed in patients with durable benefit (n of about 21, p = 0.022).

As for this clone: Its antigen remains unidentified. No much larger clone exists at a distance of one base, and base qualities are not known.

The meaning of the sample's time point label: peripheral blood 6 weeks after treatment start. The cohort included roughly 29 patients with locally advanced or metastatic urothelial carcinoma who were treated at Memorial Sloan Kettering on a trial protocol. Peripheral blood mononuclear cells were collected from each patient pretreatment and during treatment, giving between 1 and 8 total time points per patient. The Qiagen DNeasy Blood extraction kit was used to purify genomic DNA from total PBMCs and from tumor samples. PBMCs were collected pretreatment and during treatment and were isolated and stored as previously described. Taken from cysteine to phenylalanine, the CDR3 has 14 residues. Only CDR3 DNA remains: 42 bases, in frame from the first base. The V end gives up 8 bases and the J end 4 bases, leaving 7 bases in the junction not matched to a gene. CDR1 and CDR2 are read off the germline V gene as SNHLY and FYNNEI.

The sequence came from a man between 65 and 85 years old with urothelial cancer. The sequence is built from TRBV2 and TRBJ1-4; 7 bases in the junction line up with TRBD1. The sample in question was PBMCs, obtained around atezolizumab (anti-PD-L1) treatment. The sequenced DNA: TGTGCCAGCGGAGAGGGGGCGGGTAATGAAAAACTGTTTTTT. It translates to CASGEGAGNEKLFF.